These 20 T cell receptor beta chains came from one sample sequenced in a study of CD8+ T cells in alopecia areata. In each case, RNA was isolated and then reverse transcribed into cDNA as the sequencing template. The method was immunoSEQ multiplex PCR; TCRdb's version includes in-frame clones alone and lacks a portion of them. There are 110,000 or so clones in the sample; 30% to 40% occur only once, and 3.1% lies in the top ten. Sequencing used CD4+ T cells sorted from blood. The origin of the receptors is a human donor with alopecia areata.

This clone appeared a few times. The V gene is TRBV7-2, the J gene TRBJ2-1; D is perhaps TRBD1 (6 bases). The V gene lost 1 base and the J gene lost 15 bases, with 13 bases spanning the gap. Germline-derived CDR1 and CDR2 are SGHTA and FQGNSA. The CDR3 extends over 12 amino acids. DNA for the CDR3: TGTGCCAGCAGCTTAGACACACAGGGTGTGTTCTTC. This encodes CASSLDTQGVFF.

This clone came up a few times. The chain uses TRBV28 and TRBJ1-5; the D gene is possibly TRBD1 (6 bases). CDR1 is MDHEN and CDR2 is SYDVKM in the germline V gene. This CDR3 has 15 residues. V lost 4 bases and J 0 bases, leaving 10 bases between the germline ends. CDR3 region: CASSWRGSSNQPQHF. As DNA, the CDR3 is TGTGCCAGCAGTTGGAGGGGGAGTAGCAATCAGCCCCAGCATTTT.

The rearrangement links TRBV28 to TRBJ2-7; no clear D gene. V was cut by 1 base and J by 6 bases, with 16 bases left in between. The CDR3 runs to 15 residues. Germline values: CDR1 MDHEN, CDR2 SYDVKM. CDR3 sequence: CASSLFRSSWVEQYF. The CDR3 region has the DNA TGTGCCAGCAGTTTATTCCGGTCCTCGTGGGTCGAGCAGTACTTC.

The chain uses TRBV30 and TRBJ2-7; tentatively, D is TRBD1 (6 bases). Germline V lookup: CDR1 GTSNPN, CDR2 SVGIG (reference sequence). Trimming pared 0 bases from V and 6 bases from J, leaving 15 bases between. This CDR3 comprises 14 residues. The CDR3 bases are TGTGCCTGGAGTGTACTGGGGGCGCGCGGCGAGCAGTACTTC. It encodes CAWSVLGARGEQYF.

CDR3 protein: CASTPLAGGPYEQYF. For the CDR3, the DNA is TGTGCCAGCACTCCACTAGCGGGAGGGCCCTACGAGCAGTACTTC. J is TRBJ2-7 and V is TRBV27, with 13 bases lining up with TRBD2. J was trimmed by 2 bases and V by 7 bases; bases with no gene match: 5. Germline CDR1 MNHEY, CDR2 SMNVEV (reference sequence). CDR3 size: 15 residues.

This clone showed up just a few times. The rearrangement links TRBV18 to TRBJ2-7; 14 bases are a match to TRBD2. This CDR3 spans 14 amino acids. Per the germline V gene, CDR1 is KGHSH and CDR2 is LQKENI. V gave up 6 bases and J gave up 6 bases; unmatched junction bases: 4. CDR3 nucleotides: TGTGCCAGCTCCCCCGGACTAGCGGGAGGCGAGCAGTACTTC. This gives the protein CASSPGLAGGEQYF.

The chain combines TRBV5-1 with TRBJ2-2; 11 positions match TRBD2. The CDR3 has 18 residues. V was clipped by 3 bases and J by 0 bases; unmatched bases: 7. The V gene's germline CDR1 is SGHRS and CDR2 YFSETQ. The CDR3 reads CASSSALAGGPNTGELFF. The CDR3 DNA sequence: TGCGCCAGCAGCTCGGCCCTAGCGGGGGGCCCGAACACCGGGGAGCTGTTTTTT.

This clone was seen only a few times. The chain recombines TRBV28 with TRBJ1-2; D not resolved. Looked up from germline, CDR1 is MDHEN and CDR2 is SYDVKM. The V end was cut by 3 bases, the J end by 7 bases, with 12 bases between. This CDR3 is 13 amino acids long. DNA of the CDR3: TGTGCCAGCAGTTTGAGTTCCGAAGGTGGCTACACCTTC. This codes for CASSLSSEGGYTF.

The gene calls are TRBV6-5 and TRBJ1-3; D remains unclear. Trimming cost V 7 bases and J 4 bases, with 17 bases left between them. CDR3 length: 15 amino acids. Germline V gene lookup returns CDR1 MNHEY and CDR2 SVGAGI. This CDR3 reads CASKEYGPDGNTIYF. CDR3 DNA: TGTGCCAGCAAAGAGTACGGGCCGGACGGAAACACCATATATTTT.

The V call is TRBV4-3, the J call TRBJ2-3, with TRBD2 matching over 9 bases. Germline V gene sequence: CDR1 LGHNA, CDR2 YSLEER. There are 16 residues in the CDR3. J was trimmed by 3 bases and V by 0 bases; bases with no gene match: 4. The CDR3 nucleotides read TGCGCCAGCAGCCAAGACCCCAGCGGGAGGACAGATACGCAGTATTTT. The encoded protein is CASSQDPSGRTDTQYF.

The chain employs TRBV11-2 and TRBJ2-5; D ambiguous. In germline, CDR1 is SGHAT, CDR2 FQNNGV. Trimming stripped 4 bases from V and 7 bases from J, with 7 bases between. The CDR3 runs 11 residues. In DNA form, the CDR3 reads TGTGCCAGCAGCTCAGGCGGGACCCAGTACTTC. It translates to CASSSGGTQYF.

The chain has TRBV7-3 and TRBJ2-5; D ambiguous. CDR3 size: 15 residues. V gave up 5 bases and J gave up 4 bases, with 17 bases separating them. Germline CDR1 and CDR2: SGHTA and FQGTGA. For the CDR3, the DNA is TGTGCCAGCAGCGCAAGGGTAGGGCGGAGAGAGACCCAGTACTTC. Translation gives CASSARVGRRETQYF.

The V and J genes are TRBV7-2 and TRBJ1-2; D gene uncertain. The CDR3 loop spans 12 amino acids. Trimming pared 5 bases from V and 14 bases from J, leaving 18 bases between. Germline V gene sequence: CDR1 SGHTA, CDR2 FQGNSA. The CDR3 reads CASSAIRYTTTF. CDR3 bases: TGTGCCAGCAGCGCCATCCGTTATACTACAACCTTC.

Only a few counts were recorded for this clone. The chain couples TRBV28 to TRBJ2-2; tentatively, D is TRBD2 (6 bases). The germline V gene has CDR1 MDHEN and CDR2 SYDVKM. The ends were cut back, 1 base at V and 4 bases at J, with 10 bases in the middle. CDR3 size: 15 residues. The CDR3 DNA follows: TGTGCCAGCAGTTTATATGAGGGAGGCACCGGGGAGCTGTTTTTT. Its translation: CASSLYEGGTGELFF.

This clone has just a few counts. The chain uses TRBV28 and TRBJ2-7, with 10 bases matching TRBD1. The germline V gene has CDR1 MDHEN and CDR2 SYDVKM. CDR3 length equals 15 residues. V shed 8 bases and J 2 bases; nucleotides not matched to a gene: 9. The CDR3: CASCNGGTGAYEQYF. In nucleotides, the CDR3 is TGTGCCAGCTGCAACGGCGGGACAGGGGCCTACGAGCAGTACTTC.

The V gene is TRBV29-1, the J gene TRBJ2-1; TRBD1 agrees at 8 bases. This CDR3 is built from 12 residues. Germline CDR1 is SQVTM and CDR2 is ANQGSEA. V was clipped by 7 bases and J by 8 bases; unmatched bases: 7. CDR3 bases: TGCAGCGCGGAAACAGGGGGTCATGAGCAGTTCTTC. Its protein product is CSAETGGHEQFF.

The chain has TRBV2 and TRBJ2-7, with D tentatively TRBD1 or TRBD2 (5 bases each). V was cut by 6 bases and J by 0 bases, with 12 bases left in between. CDR3 length: 14 residues. CDR1 and CDR2 (germline): SNHLY, FYNNEI. CDR3 in amino acids: CASREHGTSYEQYF. CDR3 in DNA: TGTGCCAGCAGGGAACACGGGACCTCCTACGAGCAGTACTTC.

This sequence joins TRBV5-1 and TRBJ2-1; D remains ambiguous. Trimming took off 1 base at V and 4 bases at J, with 6 bases between the two ends. The length of the CDR3 is 13 residues. Germline-derived CDR1 and CDR2 are SGHRS and YFSETQ. The CDR3 sequence is CASSLNRYNEQFF. For the CDR3, the DNA is TGCGCCAGCAGCTTGAACAGATACAATGAGCAGTTCTTC.

A few counts support this clone. This chain uses TRBV30 with TRBJ2-3, with D maybe TRBD2 (5 bases). V was pared by 7 bases and J by 1 base, with 15 bases between. The CDR3 sequence is 14 residues long. Germline CDR1 is GTSNPN and CDR2 is SVGIG (reference sequence). CDR3 sequence: CALLKRTRTDTQYF. DNA of the CDR3: TGTGCCTTGTTAAAGCGGACTCGCACAGATACGCAGTATTTT.

J is TRBJ2-5 and V is TRBV4-1, with 14 bases that match TRBD2. Germline CDR1 MGHRA, CDR2 YSYEKL. The CDR3 consists of 18 residues. Unmatched junction bases numbered 8, after V lost 0 bases and J lost 5 bases. For the CDR3, the DNA is TGCGCCAGCAGCCAAGAAAGGGGGACTAGCGGGAGTAAGGAGACCCAGTACTTC. Translating gives CASSQERGTSGSKETQYF.